This T cell receptor beta chain was captured in a study of OX40 agonist ivuxolimab in advanced cancers. Regarding the study as a whole: Near-lowest levels of clonal expansion characterized partial responders at 0.1-3.0 mg/kg.

This CDR3 has 13 amino acids. Germline CDR1 and CDR2: SGHAT and FQNNGV. V was pared by 4 bases and J by 6 bases, with 12 bases between. The method was immunoSEQ multiplex PCR; TCRdb's version includes in-frame clones alone and lacks a portion of them. This repertoire shows roughly 100,000 clones, roughly 93% found once; its top ten account for around 0.25%. This clone was found once. What it binds is unknown. The chain has TRBV11-2 and TRBJ1-2; D is undetermined. This receptor was obtained from an adult with an advanced solid tumor such as melanoma, head and neck, liver or kidney cancer. The specimen was CD4+ or CD8+ T cells sorted from blood, collected in a trial of the OX40 agonist ivuxolimab. The CDR3 region has the DNA TGTGCCAGCAGCTACCCCCAGCAGGATGGCTACACCTTC. The encoded protein is CASSYPQQDGYTF.